The 5 T cell receptor beta chains in this list originate from one sample, sequenced in a study of technical replicates of blood from a few donors. Measured with immunoSEQ multiplex PCR; TCRdb has only the in-frame clones, and not every one. In the table there are around 50,000 clones, approximately 94% of which are singletons. Sequenced: T cells isolated from PBMCs. These receptors were taken from a human donor in good health.

V gene TRBV5-1 combines with J gene TRBJ2-3, with 7 bases aligning to TRBD1. Germline loops: CDR1 SGHRS, CDR2 YFSETQ. The length of the CDR3 is 16 residues. The V segment lost 1 base and the J segment 0 bases; nucleotides outside the gene matches: 5. Here the CDR3 reads CASSLIGGVSTDTQYF. In DNA, the CDR3 is TGCGCCAGCAGCTTGATAGGGGGCGTAAGCACAGATACGCAGTATTTT.

This clone was recorded once. This rearrangement joins TRBV4-3 to TRBJ2-3, with D possibly being TRBD2 (6 bases). The CDR3 sequence is 15 residues long. Germline lookup yields CDR1 LGHNA and CDR2 YSLEER. V was trimmed by 1 base and J by 5 bases, leaving 13 bases between them. DNA of the CDR3: TGCGCCAGCAGCCAAGTTTGGGCGGGACGAGATACGCAGTATTTT. As protein: CASSQVWAGRDTQYF.

This chain uses TRBV27 with TRBJ1-5; D uncertain. The CDR3 has 16 residues. Germline values: CDR1 MNHEY, CDR2 SMNVEV (reference sequence). V gave up 4 bases and J gave up 5 bases, with 18 bases separating them. The CDR3 is CASSSRGTRGHQPQHF. The CDR3, as DNA: TGTGCCAGCAGTTCACGGGGAACGAGAGGCCATCAGCCCCAGCATTTT.

The chain carries TRBV10-3 and TRBJ1-2; D perhaps matches TRBD1 (6 bases). The CDR3 has 15 residues. Trimming took off 7 bases at V and 2 bases at J, with 17 bases between the two ends. Germline CDR1 is ENHRY and CDR2 is SYGVKD. This chain's CDR3 is CAIIRGPDLNYGYTF. CDR3 sequence (DNA): TGTGCCATCATCAGGGGACCTGATCTGAACTATGGCTACACCTTC.

V gene TRBV10-3 combines with J gene TRBJ2-1, with 9 bases matching TRBD2. CDR3 length equals 16 residues. After removal of 9 bases from V and 6 bases from J, the junction contained 15 bases not matched to a gene. From germline, CDR1 is ENHRY and CDR2 SYGVKD. CDR3 amino acids: CAILPGGGRALNEQFF. CDR3 sequence (DNA): TGTGCCATTCTACCCGGCGGCGGGAGGGCCCTCAATGAGCAGTTCTTC.